The clone carrying this T cell receptor beta chain came up once. The antigen is undetermined. Sequencing was performed with immunoSEQ multiplex PCR; in TCRdb, only in-frame clones are kept and a portion is missing. The sample has 25,000 to 35,000 clones, 65% to 90% seen once. This record comes from a study of PD-1 blockade in classical Hodgkin lymphoma. General observations from the study: CD4+ TCR diversity rose significantly by C4D1, and CD8+ TCR diversity did not.

Following autologous stem cell transplantation, relapse occurred in every patient, and exposure to brentuximab vedotin varied. Thawed PBMCs underwent magnetic negative selection to yield purified CD4+ T cells. Deletions cut 1 base from V and 7 bases from J, with 10 bases between. This CDR3 spans 13 amino acids. The germline gives CDR1 SGHTA, CDR2 FQGNSA. The chain is built from TRBV7-2 and TRBJ1-1; TRBD1 might be the D (6 bases). The source material was CD4+ T cells from blood, sampled at baseline. This clonotype was sampled from a human donor with classical Hodgkin lymphoma. The CDR3 region has the DNA TGTGCCAGCAGCTTAGGGCAGGGGTTTGAAGCTTTCTTT. Protein product: CASSLGQGFEAFF.